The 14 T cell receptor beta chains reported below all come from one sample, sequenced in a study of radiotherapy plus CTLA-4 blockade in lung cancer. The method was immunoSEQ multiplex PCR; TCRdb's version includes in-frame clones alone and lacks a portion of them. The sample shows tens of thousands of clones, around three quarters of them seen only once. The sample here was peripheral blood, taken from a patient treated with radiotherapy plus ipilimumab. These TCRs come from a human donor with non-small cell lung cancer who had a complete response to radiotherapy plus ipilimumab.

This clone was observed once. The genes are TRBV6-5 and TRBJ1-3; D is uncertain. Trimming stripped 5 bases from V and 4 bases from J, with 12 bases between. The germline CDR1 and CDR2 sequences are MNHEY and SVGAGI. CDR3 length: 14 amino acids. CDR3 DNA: TGTGCCAGCAGTAGGACCCTGCTCGGAAACACCATATATTTT. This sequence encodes CASSRTLLGNTIYF.

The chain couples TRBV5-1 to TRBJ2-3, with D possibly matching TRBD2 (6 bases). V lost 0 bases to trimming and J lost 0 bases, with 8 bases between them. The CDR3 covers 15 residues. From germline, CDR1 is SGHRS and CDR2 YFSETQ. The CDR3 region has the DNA TGCGCCAGCAGCTTGGCGGGGAGGAGCACAGATACGCAGTATTTT. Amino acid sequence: CASSLAGRSTDTQYF. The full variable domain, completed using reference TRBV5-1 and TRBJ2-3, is KAGVTQTPRYLIKTRGQQVTLSCSPISGHRSVSWYQQTPGQGLQFLFEYFSETQRNKGNFPGRFSGRQFSNSRSEMNVSTLELGDSALYLCASSLAGRSTDTQYFGPGTRLTVL.

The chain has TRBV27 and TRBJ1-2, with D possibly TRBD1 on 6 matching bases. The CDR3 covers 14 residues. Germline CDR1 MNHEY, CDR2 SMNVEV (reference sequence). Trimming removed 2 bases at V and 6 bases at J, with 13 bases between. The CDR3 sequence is CASSLRGRGDGYTF. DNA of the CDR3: TGTGCCAGCAGTTTAAGAGGGAGGGGGGATGGCTACACCTTC.

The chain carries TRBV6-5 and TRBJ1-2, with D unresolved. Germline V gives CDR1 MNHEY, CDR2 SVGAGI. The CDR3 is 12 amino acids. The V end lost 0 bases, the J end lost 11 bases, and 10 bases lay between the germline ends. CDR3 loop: CASSYSVGSYTF. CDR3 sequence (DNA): TGTGCCAGCAGTTACTCCGTCGGATCGTACACCTTC.

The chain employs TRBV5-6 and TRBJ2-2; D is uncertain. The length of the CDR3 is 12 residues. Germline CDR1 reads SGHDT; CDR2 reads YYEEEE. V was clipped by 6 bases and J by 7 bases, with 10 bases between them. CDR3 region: CASTPWGGELFF. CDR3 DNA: TGTGCCAGCACCCCCTGGGGCGGGGAGCTGTTTTTT.

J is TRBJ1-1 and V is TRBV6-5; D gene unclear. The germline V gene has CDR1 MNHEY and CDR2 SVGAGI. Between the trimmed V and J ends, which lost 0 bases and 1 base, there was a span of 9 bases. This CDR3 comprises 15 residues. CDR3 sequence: CASSYSYAENTEAFF. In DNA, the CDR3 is TGTGCCAGCAGTTACTCGTATGCGGAGAACACTGAAGCTTTCTTT.

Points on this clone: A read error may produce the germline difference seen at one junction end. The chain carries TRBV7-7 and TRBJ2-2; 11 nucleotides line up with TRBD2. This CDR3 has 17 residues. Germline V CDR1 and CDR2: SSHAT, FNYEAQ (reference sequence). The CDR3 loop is CASSPGLAGVRTGELFF. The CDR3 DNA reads TGTGCTAGCAGCCCTGGACTAGCGGGCGTTAGGACCGGGGAGCTGTTTTTT.

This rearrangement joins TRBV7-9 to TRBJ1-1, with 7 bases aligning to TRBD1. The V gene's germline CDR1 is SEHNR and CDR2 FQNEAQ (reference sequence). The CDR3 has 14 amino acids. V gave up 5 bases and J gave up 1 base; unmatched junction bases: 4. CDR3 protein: CASSRTGENTEAFF. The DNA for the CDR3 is TGTGCCAGCAGCCGTACAGGGGAGAACACTGAAGCTTTCTTT.

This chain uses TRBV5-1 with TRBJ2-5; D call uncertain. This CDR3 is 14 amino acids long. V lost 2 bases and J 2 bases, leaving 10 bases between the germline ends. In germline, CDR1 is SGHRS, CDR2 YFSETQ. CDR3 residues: CASSLRQEQETQYF. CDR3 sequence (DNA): TGCGCCAGCAGCTTAAGGCAGGAACAAGAGACCCAGTACTTC.

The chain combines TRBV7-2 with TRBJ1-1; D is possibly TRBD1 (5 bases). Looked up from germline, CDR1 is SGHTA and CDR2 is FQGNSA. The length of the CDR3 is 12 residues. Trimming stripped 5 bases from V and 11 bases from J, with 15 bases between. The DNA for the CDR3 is TGTGCCAGCAGCCCTTGGGGGGTGGCCGCTTTCTTT. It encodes CASSPWGVAAFF.

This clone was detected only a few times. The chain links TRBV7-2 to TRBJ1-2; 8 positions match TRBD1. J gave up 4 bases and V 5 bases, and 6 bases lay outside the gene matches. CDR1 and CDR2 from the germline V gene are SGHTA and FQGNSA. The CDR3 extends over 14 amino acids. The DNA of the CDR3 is TGTGCCAGCAGCCAAGACAGGGGAGGCTATGGCTACACCTTC. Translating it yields CASSQDRGGYGYTF.

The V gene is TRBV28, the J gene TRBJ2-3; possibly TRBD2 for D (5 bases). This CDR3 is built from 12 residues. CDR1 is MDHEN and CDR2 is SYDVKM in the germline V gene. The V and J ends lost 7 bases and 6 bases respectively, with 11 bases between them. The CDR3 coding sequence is TGTGCCAGCAATGGAGGAGCTGATACGCAGTATTTT. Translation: CASNGGADTQYF.

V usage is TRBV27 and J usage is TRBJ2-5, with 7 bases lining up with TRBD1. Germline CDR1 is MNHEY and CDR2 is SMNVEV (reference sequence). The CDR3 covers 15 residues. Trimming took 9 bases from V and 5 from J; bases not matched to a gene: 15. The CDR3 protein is CASNSWGQGDETQYF. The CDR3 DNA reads TGTGCCAGTAACTCCTGGGGGCAGGGGGATGAGACCCAGTACTTC.

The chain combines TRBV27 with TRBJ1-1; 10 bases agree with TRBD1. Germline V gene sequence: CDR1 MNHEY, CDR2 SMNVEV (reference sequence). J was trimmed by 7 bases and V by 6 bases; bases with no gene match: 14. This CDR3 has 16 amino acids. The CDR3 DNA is TGTGCCAGCAGACCCCGGGACAGGGGACCGTCGGGTGAAGCTTTCTTT. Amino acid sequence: CASRPRDRGPSGEAFF.